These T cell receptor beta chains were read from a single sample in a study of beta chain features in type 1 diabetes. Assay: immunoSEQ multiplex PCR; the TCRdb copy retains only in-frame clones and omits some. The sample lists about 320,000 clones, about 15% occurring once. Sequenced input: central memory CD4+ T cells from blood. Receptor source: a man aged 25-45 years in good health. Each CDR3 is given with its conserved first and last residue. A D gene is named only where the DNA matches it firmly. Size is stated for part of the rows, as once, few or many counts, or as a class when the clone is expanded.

TGTGCCAGCACGACTAGCGGGAGCACCGGGGAGCTGTTTTTT	CASTTSGSTGELFF	TRBV2	TRBJ2-2	TRBD2	NA
TGTGCCAGCAGTTTCCCCCGGGACAGTTCCCAAGCTTTCTTT	CASSFPRDSSQAFF	TRBV28	TRBJ1-1	TRBD1	many
TGTGCCAGCAGCTTATCAGAGACCCAGTACTTC	CASSLSETQYF	TRBV5-4	TRBJ2-5	NA	NA
TGCAGTGCTCTTAATGACATTCAGTACTTC	CSALNDIQYF	TRBV20-1	TRBJ2-4	NA	few
TGTGCCAGCAGCTTATGGGGGGGCGACTCGGCCGGGGAGCTGTTTTTT	CASSLWGGDSAGELFF	TRBV7-6	TRBJ2-2	NA	few
TGTGCCAGCAGCTTTTCAGAGGGCACTGAAGCTTTCTTT	CASSFSEGTEAFF	TRBV5-4	TRBJ1-1	NA	NA
TGTGCCAGCAGCCCCGACTGGGGCACAGATACGCAGTATTTT	CASSPDWGTDTQYF	TRBV6-4	TRBJ2-3	NA	NA
TGTGCCGTAGAGCTCACAGATACGCAGTATTTT	CAVELTDTQYF	TRBV6-6	TRBJ2-3	NA	many
TGTGCCAGCAGATTCGCCAGGAACACCGGGGAGCTGTTTTTT	CASRFARNTGELFF	TRBV2	TRBJ2-2	NA	NA
TGCGCCAGCATCCCAGGGCTCCGAGCGGGAGCTCTTCAAGAGACCCAGTACTTC	CASIPGLRAGALQETQYF	TRBV5-1	TRBJ2-5	TRBD2	NA
TGTGCCAGCTCCCTTGGGAGCTCATCCAATGAGCAGTTCTTC	CASSLGSSSNEQFF	TRBV18	TRBJ2-1	NA	many
TGTGCCATCAGTATTCCCACTGGGGAGACCCAGTACTTC	CAISIPTGETQYF	TRBV10-3	TRBJ2-5	NA	few
TGTGCCAGTCTGGACGGGAATGAGCAGTTCTTC	CASLDGNEQFF	TRBV7-9	TRBJ2-1	NA	many